The sequence of this TCR beta chain was determined in a study of blood T cells in healthy people across ages. PCR was performed a second time for roughly 7 to 11 cycles using a sample-barcoded 5' primer and a J-beta primer mix. A template-switch adaptor that had 12 random nucleotides put a tag on each cDNA molecule. MiXCR, run by TCRdb on the 5' RACE reads, gives a single entry per CDR3 protein. The repertoire has nearly 1 million distinct CDR3 sequences, about 51% of them found once; the top ten carry around a fifth. Sample donors were healthy Caucasian individuals that came from Russia, aged roughly 6 to 100. Peripheral blood from each donor was collected in a volume of roughly 9.2 milliliters. PBMCs numbering at least 6 million were isolated per sample. J gave up 5 bases and V 7 bases, and 6 bases lay outside the gene matches. Germline V gene lookup returns CDR1 LNHNV and CDR2 YYDKDF (reference sequence). The CDR3 is 15 amino acids.

The chain employs TRBV15 and TRBJ1-5; TRBD1 matches at 12 bases. The receptor comes from a woman between 55 and 75 years old in good health. The source material was blood. Here the CDR3 reads CATTRDRGHDQPQHF. The CDR3 DNA sequence: TGTGCCACCACCCGGGACAGGGGGCATGATCAGCCCCAGCATTTT.